This T cell receptor (beta chain) was obtained from a study of blood T cell repertoires in COVID-19. Across about 22 US areas, participants ranged in age from about 18 to 90 years. Cohort assignment relied on participant-reported clinical history. For recovered donors of Cohort 3, there were two negative PCRs, clearance, or symptom resolution. Here immunoSEQ multiplex PCR was the method, and the copy in TCRdb shows in-frame clones only, minus some. In the table there are hundreds of thousands of clones, approximately 91% of which are singletons. The J segment lost 7 bases and the V segment lost 3 bases, leaving 11 bases of the junction unmatched. The CDR3 length is 16 residues. Looked up from germline, CDR1 is SNHLY and CDR2 is FYNNEI.

The sequence derives from a woman between 35 and 50 years old who had recovered from COVID-19. This chain connects TRBV2 to TRBJ2-2, with TRBD2 matching 7 bases. Sequenced material: PBMCs or T cells enriched from blood (not recorded which). CDR3 in DNA: TGTGCCAGCAGTGAGTCCCGCGGGGGTATCGGCGGGGAGCTGTTTTTT. It codes for CASSESRGGIGGELFF.